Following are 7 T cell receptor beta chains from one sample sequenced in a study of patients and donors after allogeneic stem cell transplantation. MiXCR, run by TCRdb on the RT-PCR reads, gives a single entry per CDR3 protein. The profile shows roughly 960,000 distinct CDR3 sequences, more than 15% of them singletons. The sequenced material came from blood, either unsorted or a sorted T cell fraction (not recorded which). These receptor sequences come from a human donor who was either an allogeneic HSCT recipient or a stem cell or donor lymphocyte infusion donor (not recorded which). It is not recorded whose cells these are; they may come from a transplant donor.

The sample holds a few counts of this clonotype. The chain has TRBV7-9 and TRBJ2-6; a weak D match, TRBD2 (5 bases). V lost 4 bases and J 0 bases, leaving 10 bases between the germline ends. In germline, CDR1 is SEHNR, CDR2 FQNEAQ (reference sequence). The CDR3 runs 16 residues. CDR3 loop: CASSSVGDSGANVLTF. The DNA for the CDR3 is TGTGCCAGCAGCTCTGTCGGGGACTCTGGGGCCAACGTCCTGACTTTC.

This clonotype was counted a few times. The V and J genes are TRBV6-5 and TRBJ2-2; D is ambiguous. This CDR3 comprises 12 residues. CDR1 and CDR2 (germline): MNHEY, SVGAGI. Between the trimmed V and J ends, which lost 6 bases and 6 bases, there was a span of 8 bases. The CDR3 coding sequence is TGTGCCAGCAGACAAGACGCCGGGGAGCTGTTTTTT. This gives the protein CASRQDAGELFF.

The CDR3 sequence is CASSSPRGRNNEQFF. CDR3 coding DNA: TGTGCCAGCAGCAGCCCCCGGGGGCGGAACAATGAGCAGTTCTTC. The genes are TRBV7-2 and TRBJ2-1; either TRBD1 or TRBD2 may supply D (6 bases each). The CDR3 loop spans 15 amino acids. Trimming pared 5 bases from V and 5 bases from J, leaving 16 bases between. The germline CDR1 and CDR2 sequences are SGHTA and FQGNSA.

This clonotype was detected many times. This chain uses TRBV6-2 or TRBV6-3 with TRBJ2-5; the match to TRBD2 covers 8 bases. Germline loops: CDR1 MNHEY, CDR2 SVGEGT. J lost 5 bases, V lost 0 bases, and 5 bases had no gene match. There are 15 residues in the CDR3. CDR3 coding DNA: TGTGCCAGCAGTTACTCCCTGACTAGCGCGGAGACCCAGTACTTC. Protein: CASSYSLTSAETQYF.

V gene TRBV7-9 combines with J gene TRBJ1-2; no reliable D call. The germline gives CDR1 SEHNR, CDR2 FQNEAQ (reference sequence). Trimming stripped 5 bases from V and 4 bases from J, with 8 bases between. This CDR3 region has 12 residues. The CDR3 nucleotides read TGTGCCAGCAGCCAAAGCCTCTATGGCTACACCTTC. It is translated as CASSQSLYGYTF.

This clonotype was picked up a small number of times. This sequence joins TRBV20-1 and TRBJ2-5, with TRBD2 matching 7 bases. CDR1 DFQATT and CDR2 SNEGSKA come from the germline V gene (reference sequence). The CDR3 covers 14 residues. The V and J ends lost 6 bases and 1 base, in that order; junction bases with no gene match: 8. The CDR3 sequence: CSANIPGGQETQYF. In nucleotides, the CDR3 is TGCAGTGCCAACATACCGGGAGGCCAAGAGACCCAGTACTTC.

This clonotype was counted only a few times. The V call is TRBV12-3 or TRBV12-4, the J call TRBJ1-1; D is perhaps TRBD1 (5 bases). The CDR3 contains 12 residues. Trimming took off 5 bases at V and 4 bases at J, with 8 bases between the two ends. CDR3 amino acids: CASSGGTTEAFF. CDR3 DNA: TGTGCCAGCAGTGGTGGGACCACTGAAGCTTTCTTT.